The 20 T cell receptor beta chains reported below all come from one sample, sequenced in a study of identical twins. From the 5' RACE reads, TCRdb called clonotypes with MiXCR, one entry per CDR3 protein. The sample yields around 290,000 distinct CDR3 sequences, just under 9.5% seen once. The same data also contributed to another study, on yellow fever vaccine responses in identical twins.

Sequenced: CD8+ T cells sorted from blood. These receptors came from a woman aged 18-29 years in good health.

Ten or more counts support this clonotype. Germline and junction disagree at one end, which may indicate a read error. This rearrangement joins TRBV29-1 to TRBJ2-3; D not certain. The CDR3 runs 12 residues. The germline CDR1 and CDR2 sequences are SQVTM and ANQGSEA. The CDR3 region is CSVEGEVDTQYF. The CDR3 DNA sequence: TGCAGCGTCGAAGGCGAGGTAGATACGCAGTATTTT.

This clonotype was observed at least ten times. The chain carries TRBV6-2 or TRBV6-3 and TRBJ2-2, with 7 bases that match TRBD2. V gave up 10 bases and J gave up 4 bases; unmatched junction bases: 12. Germline-derived CDR1 and CDR2 are MNHEY and SVGEGT. The CDR3 covers 15 residues. DNA of the CDR3: TGTGCCAAGCACCCAGCGGGATCCCCCACCGGGGAGCTGTTTTTT. This gives the protein CAKHPAGSPTGELFF.

The V gene is TRBV7-9, the J gene TRBJ2-1, with TRBD1 as a possible D gene (6 bases). This CDR3 is built from 16 residues. The germline gives CDR1 SEHNR, CDR2 FQNEAQ (reference sequence). V lost 4 bases to trimming and J lost 5 bases, with 18 bases between them. CDR3 nucleotides: TGTGCCAGCAGCTCCCGAATAAGGACAGCAAACAATGAGCAGTTCTTC. Translated, it gives CASSSRIRTANNEQFF.

This clonotype was counted only a few times. V and J are TRBV27 and TRBJ1-1; perhaps TRBD1 as D (5 bases). This CDR3 contains 16 residues. In germline, CDR1 is MNHEY, CDR2 SMNVEV (reference sequence). V was cut by 5 bases and J by 0 bases, with 16 bases left in between. The CDR3 DNA is TGTGCCAGCAGTCTAGGACAAGGGTACCTGAACACTGAAGCTTTCTTT. Its translation: CASSLGQGYLNTEAFF.

This clonotype was observed a handful of times. This rearrangement joins TRBV7-9 to TRBJ2-1, with no clear D. The V and J ends lost 3 bases and 8 bases respectively, with 8 bases between them. CDR1 is SEHNR and CDR2 is FQNEAQ in the germline V gene (reference sequence). The CDR3 consists of 12 residues. CDR3 nucleotides: TGTGCCAGCAGCTTTTCCCGCGATGAGCAGTTCTTC. This encodes CASSFSRDEQFF.

The chain joins TRBV20-1 to TRBJ2-7; 12 bases are a match to TRBD2. The V and J ends lost 3 bases and 2 bases, in that order; junction bases with no gene match: 2. The CDR3 is made up of 14 amino acids. The germline V gene has CDR1 DFQATT and CDR2 SNEGSKA (reference sequence). The CDR3 reads CSARASGRAYEQYF. The CDR3 nucleotides are TGCAGTGCTAGGGCTAGCGGGAGGGCCTACGAGCAGTACTTC.

This clonotype was seen only a few times. The rearrangement links TRBV20-1 to TRBJ2-1; D is ambiguous. The CDR3 runs to 13 residues. Germline values: CDR1 DFQATT, CDR2 SNEGSKA (reference sequence). The V end lost 3 bases, the J end lost 3 bases, and 9 bases lay between the germline ends. Here the CDR3 reads CSASDGLYNEQFF. The CDR3 DNA follows: TGCAGTGCTAGTGATGGTCTCTACAATGAGCAGTTCTTC.

In this sample, this clonotype turned up a few times. This rearrangement joins TRBV12-3 or TRBV12-4 to TRBJ2-1; perhaps D is TRBD1 or TRBD2 (6 bases each). Trimming removed 6 bases from V and 9 bases from J, with 15 bases in between. This CDR3 spans 13 amino acids. CDR3 sequence (DNA): TGTGCCAGCAGGGAGGGGGGCCTCGGTGAGCAGTTCTTC. It is translated as CASREGGLGEQFF.

The table lists this clonotype with a few counts. This chain joins TRBV12-3 or TRBV12-4 and TRBJ1-1; no reliable D call. The V gene lost 6 bases and the J gene lost 8 bases, with 16 bases spanning the gap. This CDR3 has 13 residues. In nucleotides, the CDR3 is TGTGCCAGCAGCCGACCAATGGGCAGGGAAGCTTTCTTT. This encodes CASSRPMGREAFF.

This clonotype was seen only a few times. This chain connects TRBV7-3 to TRBJ2-1; 11 bases are shared with TRBD1. Trimming took 2 bases from V and 5 from J; bases not matched to a gene: 11. The germline gives CDR1 SGHTA, CDR2 FQGTGA. There are 18 residues in the CDR3. The CDR3 region is CASSLLPGTGGGDNEQFF. The CDR3 coding sequence is TGTGCCAGCAGCTTACTTCCTGGGACAGGGGGTGGGGACAATGAGCAGTTCTTC.

The gene calls are TRBV6-2 or TRBV6-3 and TRBJ2-5, with 8 bases lining up with TRBD1. The length of the CDR3 is 15 residues. J was trimmed by 5 bases and V by 4 bases; bases with no gene match: 9. CDR1 is MNHEY and CDR2 is SVGEGT in the germline V gene. The CDR3 loop reads CASSSWTGPRETQYF. CDR3 nucleotide sequence: TGTGCCAGCAGTTCCTGGACAGGGCCAAGGGAGACCCAGTACTTC.

CDR3 bases: TGCGCCAGCAGCCAAGAGCCACAGGGGAGCAATCAGCCCCAGCATTTT. Its translation: CASSQEPQGSNQPQHF. The J gene is TRBJ1-5, the V gene TRBV4-1; 7 bases line up with TRBD1. CDR3 length equals 16 residues. V shed 0 bases and J 1 base; nucleotides not matched to a gene: 3. Per the germline V gene, CDR1 is MGHRA and CDR2 is YSYEKL.

This clonotype has just a few counts. The chain is built from TRBV20-1 and TRBJ2-3; the D gene is possibly TRBD1 (5 bases). Trimming removed 5 bases at V and 1 base at J, with 19 bases between. The CDR3 contains 16 residues. The germline V gene encodes CDR1 DFQATT and CDR2 SNEGSKA (reference sequence). DNA of the CDR3: TGCAGTGCTTCACCTACAACAGGAAGGGGCACAGATACGCAGTATTTT. This encodes CSASPTTGRGTDTQYF.

The chain uses TRBV20-1 and TRBJ2-7; TRBD1 is a possible D gene (6 bases). Trimming left V 7 bases short and J 0 bases short, with 13 bases between. Germline V gene sequence: CDR1 DFQATT, CDR2 SNEGSKA (reference sequence). The CDR3 spans 13 residues. CDR3: CSGGPQVSYEQYF. The CDR3 DNA is TGCAGTGGGGGGCCGCAGGTCTCCTACGAGCAGTACTTC.

The chain uses TRBV29-1 and TRBJ2-7; a weak D match, TRBD1 (6 bases). This CDR3 has 19 residues. The germline V gene encodes CDR1 SQVTM and CDR2 ANQGSEA. Trimming pared 7 bases from V and 2 bases from J, leaving 33 bases between. The CDR3 loop is CSATTDRRTRAIIPYEQYF. The CDR3 DNA is TGCAGCGCGACGACCGACAGGAGAACGCGCGCCATAATACCCTACGAGCAGTACTTC.

This clonotype was seen a handful of times. The gene calls are TRBV5-1 and TRBJ2-1; 8 nucleotides match TRBD1. Germline V CDR1 and CDR2: SGHRS, YFSETQ. V gave up 5 bases and J gave up 6 bases; unmatched junction bases: 4. There are 13 residues in the CDR3. CDR3 region: CASRTGDINEQFF. CDR3 DNA: TGCGCCAGCAGGACAGGGGACATCAATGAGCAGTTCTTC.

A few counts support this clonotype. V and J are TRBV2 and TRBJ2-3, with D maybe TRBD2 (6 bases). V was cut by 7 bases and J by 4 bases, with 15 bases left in between. Germline V gene sequence: CDR1 SNHLY, CDR2 FYNNEI. CDR3 size: 14 residues. The CDR3 protein is CASTDGRVADTQYF. The CDR3 nucleotides read TGTGCCAGCACGGACGGGAGAGTCGCAGATACGCAGTATTTT.

At least ten counts were recorded for this clonotype. This chain links TRBV7-9 with TRBJ2-5; 10 positions match TRBD2. V shed 6 bases, J shed 4 bases, and the junction held 8 bases outside the gene matches. The CDR3 runs 15 residues. Germline CDR1 reads SEHNR; CDR2 reads FQNEAQ (reference sequence). In DNA form, the CDR3 reads TGTGCCAGCAGTCAGAGACTAGCGGGCCTAGAGACCCAGTACTTC. This translates into CASSQRLAGLETQYF.

This clonotype was counted only a few times. The rearrangement joins TRBV5-1 to TRBJ2-7; 7 bases are a match to TRBD2. V lost 5 bases to trimming and J lost 0 bases; unmatched junction nucleotides: 11. CDR1 and CDR2 (germline): SGHRS, YFSETQ. The CDR3 is 16 residues long. CDR3 coding DNA: TGCGCCAGCAGTTTCCCGACTAGCACGCCCTCCTACGAGCAGTACTTC. Its translation: CASSFPTSTPSYEQYF.

This clonotype was found many times. The chain uses TRBV29-1 and TRBJ2-3; 7 positions match TRBD2. This CDR3 region has 13 residues. CDR1 and CDR2 from the germline V gene are SQVTM and ANQGSEA. J lost 2 bases, V lost 4 bases, and 3 bases had no gene match. CDR3 residues: CSVVRENTDTQYF. The DNA for the CDR3 is TGCAGCGTTGTGCGGGAGAACACAGATACGCAGTATTTT.